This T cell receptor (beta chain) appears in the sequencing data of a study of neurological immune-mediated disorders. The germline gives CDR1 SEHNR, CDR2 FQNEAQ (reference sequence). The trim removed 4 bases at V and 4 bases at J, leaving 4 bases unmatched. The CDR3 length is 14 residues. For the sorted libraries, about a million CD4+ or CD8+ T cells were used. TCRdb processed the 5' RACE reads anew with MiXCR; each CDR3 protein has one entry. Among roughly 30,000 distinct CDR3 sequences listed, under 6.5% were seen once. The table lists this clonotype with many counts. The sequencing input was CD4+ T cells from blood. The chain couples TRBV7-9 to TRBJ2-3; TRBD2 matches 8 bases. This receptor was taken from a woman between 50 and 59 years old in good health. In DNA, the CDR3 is TGTGCCAGCAGCTCCTCCGGGGGGGCAGATACGCAGTATTTT. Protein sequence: CASSSSGGADTQYF.